Listed below are T cell receptor beta chains from one sample, sequenced in a study of T-cell reconstitution after alpha-beta-depleted transplantation in children. TCRdb re-derived calls from the PCR reads in MiXCR, one entry per CDR3 protein. The sample yields about 420,000 distinct CDR3 sequences, roughly 16% seen once. The sequencing here drew on PBMCs, mostly from graft donor cells, taken 360 days after TCRalphabeta/CD19-depleted stem cell transplant. The receptors derive from a boy in the first two years of life who had a stem cell transplant for Wiskott-Aldrich syndrome, so the T cells may come from the graft donor. CDR3s include the opening cysteine and the closing phenylalanine or tryptophan. A D gene is named only where the DNA matches it firmly. Some rows have no size entry. The others give once, few or many, or a class for an expanded clone.

v_gene	abundance	d_gene	j_gene	CDR3aa	CDR3nt
TRBV11-2	few	TRBD2	TRBJ2-7	CASSPRLAGDYEQYF	TGTGCCAGCAGCCCCCGACTAGCGGGAGACTACGAGCAGTACTTC
TRBV11-1	.	.	TRBJ2-7	CASSLVGGWDSTYEQYF	TGTGCCAGCAGCTTAGTCGGGGGCTGGGACAGCACCTACGAGCAGTACTTC
TRBV7-9	many	.	TRBJ2-3	CASFRGRNTDTQYF	TGTGCCAGCTTCAGAGGCAGGAACACGGATACGCAGTATTTT
TRBV20-1	few	.	TRBJ2-1	CSALGHFFENEQFF	TGCAGTGCCTTGGGACATTTCTTTGAGAATGAGCAGTTCTTC
TRBV2	.	TRBD1	TRBJ1-6	CASSSRTGANSPLHF	TGTGCCAGCAGCTCCCGGACAGGGGCAAATTCACCCCTCCACTTT
TRBV20-1	few	.	TRBJ1-1	CSARVPGPQAFF	TGCAGTGCTAGAGTCCCAGGGCCCCAAGCTTTCTTT
TRBV7-9	.	TRBD1	TRBJ2-1	CASSLATGTGSYNEQFF	TGTGCCAGCAGCTTAGCGACAGGGACCGGCTCCTACAATGAGCAGTTCTTC
TRBV7-2	.	TRBD2	TRBJ2-1	CASSLAPGASGSHNEQFF	TGTGCCAGCAGCTTAGCCCCCGGGGCTAGCGGGAGCCACAATGAGCAGTTCTTC
TRBV29-1	few	TRBD2	TRBJ2-3	CSVGRLAGGDTQYF	TGCAGCGTTGGGAGACTAGCGGGGGGGGATACGCAGTATTTT
TRBV28	few	.	TRBJ2-1	CASSSPDRYYNEQFF	TGTGCCAGCAGTTCACCCGACAGGTACTACAATGAGCAGTTCTTC
TRBV3-1	few	TRBD2	TRBJ2-1	CASSPSSGWAYNEQFF	TGTGCCAGCAGCCCCTCTAGCGGGTGGGCCTACAATGAGCAGTTCTTC
TRBV28	few	.	TRBJ1-1	CASRGEMNTEAFF	TGTGCCAGCAGGGGCGAGATGAACACTGAAGCTTTCTTT
TRBV5-1	.	TRBD2	TRBJ2-1	CASRTSGGGRDEQFF	TGCGCCAGCAGAACTAGCGGTGGCGGGCGCGATGAGCAGTTCTTC
TRBV10-3	few	TRBD2	TRBJ2-1	CATKDVAGRAYNEQFF	TGTGCCACCAAGGACGTAGCGGGACGGGCCTACAATGAGCAGTTCTTC
TRBV4-1	.	.	TRBJ2-2	CASGRLVTGELFF	TGCGCCAGCGGCAGGTTGGTCACCGGGGAGCTGTTTTTT
TRBV5-1	few	TRBD2	TRBJ2-2	CASSAGGRTGELFF	TGCGCCAGCAGCGCCGGGGGGAGGACCGGGGAGCTGTTTTTT
TRBV5-5	.	.	TRBJ1-4	CASNPDRTRNEKLFF	TGTGCCAGCAACCCTGACAGGACTCGGAATGAAAAACTGTTTTTT
TRBV29-1	few	TRBD1	TRBJ2-3	CSVDVADRGLGTQYF	TGCAGCGTTGACGTGGCGGACAGGGGTCTAGGTACGCAGTATTTT
TRBV2	few	.	TRBJ1-1	CASSDIGRNTEAFF	TGTGCCAGCAGTGATATCGGCAGGAACACTGAAGCTTTCTTT
TRBV3-1	few	TRBD2	TRBJ2-1	CASSQLSGRFDNEQFF	TGTGCCAGCAGCCAATTAAGCGGGAGGTTCGACAATGAGCAGTTCTTC
TRBV4-3	.	TRBD2	TRBJ2-1	CASSRRTVREGVYNEQFF	TGCGCCAGCAGCCGGCGGACGGTGCGGGAGGGGGTTTACAATGAGCAGTTCTTC
TRBV7-6	.	TRBD1	TRBJ1-2	CASSSGQGFFYGYTF	TGTGCCAGCAGCTCGGGACAGGGCTTTTTCTATGGCTACACCTTC
TRBV5-1	many	.	TRBJ2-1	CASAFDGPSYNEQFF	TGCGCCAGCGCCTTTGACGGACCTTCCTACAATGAGCAGTTCTTC
TRBV18	few	.	TRBJ2-7	CASSPSPAPDGYEQYF	TGTGCCAGCTCACCGAGCCCCGCCCCGGATGGCTACGAGCAGTACTTC
TRBV12-3/TRBV12-4	.	.	TRBJ2-7	CASRDSSSYEQYF	TGTGCCAGCAGAGACTCGAGCTCCTACGAGCAGTACTTC
TRBV7-4	few	.	TRBJ2-1	CASTLREGGVDNEQFF	TGTGCCAGCACCCTTAGAGAAGGGGGAGTCGACAATGAGCAGTTCTTC
TRBV11-2	few	.	TRBJ2-3	CASNRGTDTQYF	TGTGCCAGCAACCGTGGGACAGATACGCAGTATTTT
TRBV10-3	.	TRBD1	TRBJ2-7	CAITPGTGLGEQYF	TGTGCCATCACCCCCGGGACAGGGTTGGGGGAGCAGTACTTC
TRBV25-1	.	TRBD2	TRBJ2-1	CASGGWGGSYNEQFF	TGTGCCAGCGGGGGTTGGGGGGGCTCCTACAATGAGCAGTTCTTC
TRBV5-1	few	TRBD2	TRBJ2-2	CASSFSGPGGATGELFF	TGCGCCAGCAGCTTTTCGGGACCCGGGGGGGCCACCGGGGAGCTGTTTTTT
TRBV7-2	few	.	TRBJ2-2	CASSRGTVPTGELFF	TGTGCCAGCAGTCGCGGGACAGTTCCCACCGGGGAGCTGTTTTTT
TRBV29-1	.	TRBD1	TRBJ2-7	CSVRQDRVEQYF	TGCAGCGTTCGTCAGGACAGGGTCGAGCAGTACTTC
TRBV3-1	few	.	TRBJ2-7	CASSQRSWVYEQYF	TGTGCCAGCAGCCAAAGGTCCTGGGTCTACGAGCAGTACTTC
TRBV30	few	TRBD2	TRBJ2-1	CAWSVPVLRGRGQFF	TGTGCCTGGAGTGTACCAGTCCTCCGGGGGAGGGGGCAGTTCTTC
TRBV7-7	.	.	TRBJ2-3	CASSLGLGDTQYF	TGTGCCAGCAGCTTAGGGCTTGGAGATACGCAGTATTTT
TRBV5-1	few	.	TRBJ1-6	CASSLDGRANSPLHF	TGCGCCAGCAGCTTGGATGGGAGGGCTAATTCACCCCTCCACTTT
TRBV15	.	TRBD2	TRBJ2-3	CATSPWGAGGPADTQYF	TGTGCCACCAGCCCGTGGGGGGCGGGAGGGCCGGCAGATACGCAGTATTTT
TRBV29-1	few	.	TRBJ1-1	CSVGARAYTEAFF	TGCAGCGTTGGGGCCAGGGCGTACACTGAAGCTTTCTTT
TRBV6-1	few	TRBD2	TRBJ2-3	CASSVLAGGDSTDTQYF	TGTGCCAGCAGTGTATTAGCGGGGGGGGATAGCACAGATACGCAGTATTTT
TRBV18	.	TRBD2	TRBJ2-5	CASSPAVGAGRETQYF	TGTGCCAGCTCACCCGCAGTAGGAGCGGGACGAGAGACCCAGTACTTC
TRBV12-3/TRBV12-4	many	.	TRBJ2-3	CASSSGGDTQYF	TGCGCCAGCAGCTCCGGAGGAGATACGCAGTATTTT